This T cell receptor beta chain is drawn from a study of blood T cell repertoires in COVID-19. Study as a whole: The samples span acute and convalescent COVID-19 from the United States, Italy and Spain. T cells, B-cell-depleted T cells, or PBMCs supplied cDNA or gDNA.

The authors' processing: Reference gene primer amplification gave nucleated cell count estimates. This table comes from immunoSEQ multiplex PCR, and its TCRdb copy is limited to in-frame clones, with some not included. The D gene and trimming were derived from the DNA, and the V and J assignments and clone size from that table. This sample has about 200,000 clones, with 82% found just once. This CDR3 spans 18 amino acids. V was clipped by 3 bases and J by 1 base, with 21 bases between them. Per germline, CDR1 SGDLS and CDR2 YYNGEE. The chain couples TRBV9 to TRBJ2-3; no clear D gene. The sample taken for sequencing was PBMCs or T cells enriched from blood (not recorded which). The receptor comes from a woman aged 60-70 years with acute COVID-19. The CDR3 sequence: CASSGKGKQLRRTDTQYF. CDR3 bases: TGTGCCAGCAGCGGTAAAGGAAAACAGCTCCGTCGCACAGATACGCAGTATTTT.